These 21 T cell receptor beta chains were all obtained from the same sample, sequenced in a study of T cells after yellow fever vaccination. MiXCR was run by TCRdb on the 5' RACE reads, yielding one entry per CDR3 protein. The repertoire has 400,000 or so distinct CDR3 sequences, 11% of them found once; the top ten carry around 20%. Material: PBMCs, obtained on the day of the first yellow fever vaccination. Receptor source: a young man who received the YFV17D yellow fever vaccine.

In this sample, this clonotype turned up a few times. The chain combines TRBV10-3 with TRBJ2-5, with TRBD2 matching over 8 bases. J was trimmed by 0 bases and V by 0 bases; bases with no gene match: 9. The germline CDR1 and CDR2 sequences are ENHRY and SYGVKD. The CDR3 is made up of 18 amino acids. In nucleotides, the CDR3 is TGTGCCATCAGTGAGTCGACGCGTAGCGGGGTGGACCAAGAGACCCAGTACTTC. Its translation: CAISESTRSGVDQETQYF.

This clonotype was recorded a few times. The chain combines TRBV6-5 with TRBJ2-3; D is unclear. The germline CDR1 and CDR2 sequences are MNHEY and SVGAGI. The V end lost 4 bases, the J end lost 2 bases, and 13 bases lay between the germline ends. This CDR3 has 15 residues. The CDR3 loop is CASSLVGPHTDTQYF. In nucleotides, the CDR3 is TGTGCCAGCAGTTTGGTAGGCCCTCACACAGATACGCAGTATTTT.

The rearrangement uses TRBV7-9 and TRBJ1-1, with D unresolved. The V gene lost 5 bases and the J gene lost 0 bases, with 13 bases spanning the gap. The germline gives CDR1 SEHNR, CDR2 FQNEAQ (reference sequence). The length of the CDR3 is 15 residues. CDR3: CASSPGRAVNTEAFF. The CDR3 DNA sequence: TGTGCCAGCAGCCCTGGGAGGGCGGTGAACACTGAAGCTTTCTTT. The variable domain in full, completed from reference TRBV7-9 and TRBJ1-1, reads DTGVSQNPRHKITKRGQNVTFRCDPISEHNRLYWYRQTLGQGPEFLTYFQNEAQLEKSRLLSDRFSAERPKGSFSTLEIQRTEQGDSAMYLCASSPGRAVNTEAFFGQGTRLTVV.

As DNA, the CDR3 is TGTGCCAGCAGTTACGGGGGGGCGCCCACTGAAGCTTTCTTT. Amino acid sequence: CASSYGGAPTEAFF. The rearrangement links TRBV12-3 or TRBV12-4 to TRBJ1-1; D is possibly TRBD1 (6 bases). The ends were cut back, 4 bases at V and 4 bases at J, with 13 bases in the middle. This CDR3 comprises 14 residues.

V and J are TRBV6-1 and TRBJ2-3; TRBD2 is a possible D gene (6 bases). Trimming removed 1 base from V and 0 bases from J, with 14 bases in between. The germline V gene encodes CDR1 MNHNS and CDR2 SASEGT. There are 17 residues in the CDR3. The CDR3 protein is CASSEEVGGESTDTQYF. In nucleotides, the CDR3 is TGTGCCAGCAGTGAAGAGGTCGGGGGAGAGAGCACAGATACGCAGTATTTT.

This clonotype has more than one count but fewer than ten. The CDR3 loop reads CASSPTGGEKPQHF. CDR3 coding DNA: TGTGCCAGCAGCCCGACGGGAGGGGAGAAGCCCCAGCATTTT. The J gene is TRBJ1-5, the V gene TRBV7-9; maybe TRBD1 (5 bases). Germline V lookup: CDR1 SEHNR, CDR2 FQNEAQ (reference sequence). Trimming pared 5 bases from V and 8 bases from J, leaving 16 bases between. The CDR3 consists of 14 residues.

A few counts support this clonotype. CDR3 sequence: CASSLYVTVNYGYTF. The CDR3 DNA reads as TGTGCCAGCAGCTTATACGTGACGGTGAACTATGGCTACACCTTC. The V call is TRBV11-2, the J call TRBJ1-2; no firm D call. V was pared by 2 bases and J by 2 bases, with 12 bases between. Germline V gene lookup returns CDR1 SGHAT and CDR2 FQNNGV. The CDR3 totals 15 residues.

Details on this clonotype: Germline and junction disagree at one end, which may indicate a read error. The DNA of the CDR3 is TGCAGTGCGCACCAGGGGACCTATGGCTACACTTTC. As protein: CSAHQGTYGYTF. The gene calls are TRBV20-1 and TRBJ1-2; a possible D gene is TRBD1 (6 bases). The CDR3 runs 12 residues. Germline assignment: CDR1 DFQATT and CDR2 SNEGSKA (reference sequence).

This clonotype was seen more than once but under ten times. The chain recombines TRBV5-4 with TRBJ2-7; no reliable D call. Between the trimmed V and J ends, which lost 0 bases and 6 bases, there was a span of 13 bases. The germline V gene encodes CDR1 SGHNT and CDR2 YYREEE (reference sequence). The CDR3 spans 14 residues. As DNA, the CDR3 is TGTGCCAGCAGCTTGGGGCCTTTACCCTTCGAGCAGTACGTC. The encoded protein is CASSLGPLPFEQYV.

This clonotype was picked up a small number of times. The CDR3 protein is CASSERGGGRNTIYF. The CDR3 DNA reads as TGTGCCAGCAGTGAACGGGGGGGAGGAAGAAACACCATATATTTT. The J gene is TRBJ1-3, the V gene TRBV25-1, with D perhaps TRBD1 (5 bases). CDR1 is MGHDK, CDR2 SYGVNS, per germline. The germline V and J ends were trimmed by 2 bases and 5 bases, with 13 bases remaining between them. The CDR3 totals 15 residues.

The rearrangement joins TRBV6-5 to TRBJ1-1; no firm D call. CDR3 length: 15 amino acids. The germline V and J ends were trimmed by 1 base and 1 base, with 10 bases remaining between them. Germline CDR1 is MNHEY and CDR2 is SVGAGI. CDR3 in amino acids: CASSYLLTGNTEAFF. CDR3 in DNA: TGTGCCAGCAGTTACTTACTGACGGGGAACACTGAAGCTTTCTTT.

The CDR3 nucleotides are TGTGCCAGCAGAACTGGGACAGGGGGGAGGCAGCCCCAGCATTTT. It translates to CASRTGTGGRQPQHF. This rearrangement joins TRBV28 to TRBJ1-5; the match to TRBD1 covers 11 bases. In germline, CDR1 is MDHEN, CDR2 SYDVKM. Trimming took 6 bases from V and 7 from J; bases not matched to a gene: 8. The CDR3 totals 15 residues.

This chain joins TRBV5-4 and TRBJ1-4, with D possibly TRBD1 on 6 matching bases. Germline-derived CDR1 and CDR2 are SGHNT and YYREEE (reference sequence). The V gene lost 3 bases and the J gene lost 5 bases, with 14 bases spanning the gap. The CDR3 has 15 amino acids. The chain's CDR3 is CASSSYRDGNEKLFF. CDR3 coding DNA: TGTGCCAGCAGCTCCTACAGGGACGGGAATGAAAAACTGTTTTTT.

The chain employs TRBV7-3 and TRBJ2-3, with D possibly TRBD2 on 7 matching bases. In germline, CDR1 is SGHTA, CDR2 FQGTGA. V lost 0 bases and J lost 5, with 12 bases in between. The CDR3 consists of 15 residues. CDR3 loop: CASSLTDGGRDTQYF. Written as DNA, the CDR3 is TGTGCCAGCAGCTTAACCGACGGGGGGCGAGATACGCAGTATTTT.

This clonotype has just a few counts. The chain joins TRBV5-1 to TRBJ2-1, with 8 bases fitting TRBD1. The CDR3 loop spans 14 amino acids. Germline values: CDR1 SGHRS, CDR2 YFSETQ. The trim removed 7 bases at V and 5 bases at J, leaving 8 bases unmatched. CDR3 sequence: CASAPGTGNNEQFF. The DNA for the CDR3 is TGCGCCAGCGCGCCCGGGACAGGAAACAATGAGCAGTTCTTC.

Points on this clonotype: Relative to the germline gene, one junction end is altered; a read error may explain this. The gene calls are TRBV29-1 and TRBJ2-7; D is unresolved. This CDR3 region has 14 residues. The germline gives CDR1 SQVTM, CDR2 ANQGSEA. The CDR3 here is CSVEEDAPGEEQYF. CDR3 nucleotide sequence: TGCAGCGTCGAAGAAGACGCGCCAGGTGAGGAGCAGTACTTC.

This clonotype was found a few times. The V and J genes are TRBV5-1 and TRBJ2-1, with a weak D call TRBD1 (6 bases). Germline CDR1 reads SGHRS; CDR2 reads YFSETQ. The CDR3 sequence is 16 residues long. Trimming removed 7 bases from V and 5 bases from J, with 22 bases in between. The CDR3 sequence: CASRVYQGPQNNEQFF. CDR3 nucleotide sequence: TGCGCCAGCCGTGTATACCAGGGGCCGCAGAACAATGAGCAGTTCTTC. Variable domain in full (rest from reference TRBV5-1 and TRBJ2-1): KAGVTQTPRYLIKTRGQQVTLSCSPISGHRSVSWYQQTPGQGLQFLFEYFSETQRNKGNFPGRFSGRQFSNSRSEMNVSTLELGDSALYLCASRVYQGPQNNEQFFGPGTRLTVL.

This chain connects TRBV5-1 to TRBJ2-7; D remains unclear. Germline V gene data show CDR1 as SGHRS and CDR2 as YFSETQ. Trimming took 0 bases from V and 1 from J, leaving 8 bases between them. The CDR3 is 14 amino acids. The CDR3 DNA sequence: TGCGCCAGCAGCTTGGTTCCGCTTTCCTACGAGCAGTACTTC. Translation gives CASSLVPLSYEQYF.

This clonotype was observed a few times. The chain combines TRBV7-2 with TRBJ2-1, with a weak D call TRBD2 (5 bases). V dropped 2 bases and J dropped 5 bases, with 13 bases sitting between them. CDR3 length: 15 amino acids. Germline CDR1 SGHTA, CDR2 FQGNSA. For the CDR3, the DNA is TGTGCCAGCAGCTTACGCGCGACTACCAACAATGAGCAGTTCTTC. Its protein is CASSLRATTNNEQFF.

This clonotype was seen more than once but under ten times. V and J are TRBV7-6 and TRBJ2-3, with D maybe TRBD2 (5 bases). Germline V CDR1 and CDR2: SGHVS, FNYEAQ. V lost 3 bases and J lost 0, with 22 bases in between. This CDR3 has 19 residues. The CDR3 region is CASSFLVRVTGSSTDTQYF. DNA of the CDR3: TGTGCCAGCAGCTTCCTTGTGAGGGTCACTGGTTCTAGCACAGATACGCAGTATTTT. Drawing the rest from reference TRBV7-6 and TRBJ2-3, the complete variable domain is GAGVSQSPRYKVTKRGQDVALRCDPISGHVSLYWYRQALGQGPEFLTYFNYEAQQDKSGLPNDRFSAERPEGSISTLTIQRTEQRDSAMYRCASSFLVRVTGSSTDTQYFGPGTRLTVL.

This clonotype came up a few times. V gene TRBV12-3 or TRBV12-4 combines with J gene TRBJ2-3, with D unclear. V was cut by 8 bases and J by 6 bases, with 15 bases left in between. This CDR3 region has 13 residues. In DNA, the CDR3 is TGTGCCAGCGGAAAGCTGGGTGGGGATACGCAGTATTTT. Translating it yields CASGKLGGDTQYF.